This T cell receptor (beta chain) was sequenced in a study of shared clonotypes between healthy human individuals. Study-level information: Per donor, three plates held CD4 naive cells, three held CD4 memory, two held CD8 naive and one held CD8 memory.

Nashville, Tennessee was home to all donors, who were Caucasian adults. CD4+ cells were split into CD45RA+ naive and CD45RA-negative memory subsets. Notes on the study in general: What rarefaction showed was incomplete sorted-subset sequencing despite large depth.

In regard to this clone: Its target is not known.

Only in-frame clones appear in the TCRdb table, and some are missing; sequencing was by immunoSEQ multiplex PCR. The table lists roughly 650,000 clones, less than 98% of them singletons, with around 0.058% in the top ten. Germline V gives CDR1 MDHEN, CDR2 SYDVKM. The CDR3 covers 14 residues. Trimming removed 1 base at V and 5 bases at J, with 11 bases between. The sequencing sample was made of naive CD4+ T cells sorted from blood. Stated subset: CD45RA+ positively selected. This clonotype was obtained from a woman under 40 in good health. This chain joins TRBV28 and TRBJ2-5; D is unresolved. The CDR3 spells CASSLSSPLETQYF. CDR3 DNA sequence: TGTGCCAGCAGTTTATCCAGCCCCCTCGAGACCCAGTACTTC.